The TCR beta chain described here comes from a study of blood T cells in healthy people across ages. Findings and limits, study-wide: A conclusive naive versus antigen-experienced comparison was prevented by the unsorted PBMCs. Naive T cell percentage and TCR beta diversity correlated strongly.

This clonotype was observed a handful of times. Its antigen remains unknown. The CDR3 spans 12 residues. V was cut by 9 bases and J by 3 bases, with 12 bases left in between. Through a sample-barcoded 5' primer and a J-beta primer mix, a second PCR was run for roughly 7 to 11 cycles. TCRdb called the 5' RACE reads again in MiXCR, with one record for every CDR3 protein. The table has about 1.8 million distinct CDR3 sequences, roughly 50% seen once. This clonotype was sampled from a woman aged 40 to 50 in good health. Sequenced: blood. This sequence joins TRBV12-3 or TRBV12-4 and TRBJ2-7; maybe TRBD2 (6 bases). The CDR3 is CASGGGYYEQYF. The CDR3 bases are TGTGCCAGTGGTGGGGGGTACTACGAGCAGTACTTC.